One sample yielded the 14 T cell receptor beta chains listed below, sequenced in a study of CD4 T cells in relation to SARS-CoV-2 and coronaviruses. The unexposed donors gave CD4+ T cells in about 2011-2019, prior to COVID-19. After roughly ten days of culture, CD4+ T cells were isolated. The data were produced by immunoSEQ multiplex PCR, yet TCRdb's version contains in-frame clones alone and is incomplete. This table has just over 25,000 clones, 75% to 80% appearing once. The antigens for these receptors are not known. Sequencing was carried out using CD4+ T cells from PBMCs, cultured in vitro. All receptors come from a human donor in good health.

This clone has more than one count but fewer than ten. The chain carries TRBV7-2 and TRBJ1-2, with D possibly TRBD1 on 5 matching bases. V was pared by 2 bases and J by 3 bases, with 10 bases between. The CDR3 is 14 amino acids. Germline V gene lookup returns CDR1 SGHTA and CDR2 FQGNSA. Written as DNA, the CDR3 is TGTGCCAGCAGCTTACCAGGGCTTGACTATGGCTACACCTTC. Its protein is CASSLPGLDYGYTF.

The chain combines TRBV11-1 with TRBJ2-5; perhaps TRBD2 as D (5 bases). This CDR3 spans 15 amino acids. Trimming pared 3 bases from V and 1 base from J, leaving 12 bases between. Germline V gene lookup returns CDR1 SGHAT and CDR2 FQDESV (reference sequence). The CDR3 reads CASSLSPSPQETQYF. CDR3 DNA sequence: TGTGCCAGCAGCTTGTCCCCTAGCCCCCAAGAGACCCAGTACTTC.

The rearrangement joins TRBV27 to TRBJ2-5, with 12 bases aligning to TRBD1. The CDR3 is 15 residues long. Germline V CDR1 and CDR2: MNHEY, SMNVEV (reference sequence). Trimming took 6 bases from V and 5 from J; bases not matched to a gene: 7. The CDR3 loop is CASRRGQGAWETQYF. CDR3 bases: TGTGCCAGCAGACGGGGACAGGGGGCTTGGGAGACCCAGTACTTC.

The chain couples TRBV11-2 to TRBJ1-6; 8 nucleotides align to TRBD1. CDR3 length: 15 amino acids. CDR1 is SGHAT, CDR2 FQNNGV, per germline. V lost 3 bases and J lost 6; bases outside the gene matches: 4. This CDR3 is CASSFRGLGNSPLHF. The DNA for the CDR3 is TGTGCCAGCAGCTTCAGGGGGCTAGGTAATTCACCCCTCCACTTT.

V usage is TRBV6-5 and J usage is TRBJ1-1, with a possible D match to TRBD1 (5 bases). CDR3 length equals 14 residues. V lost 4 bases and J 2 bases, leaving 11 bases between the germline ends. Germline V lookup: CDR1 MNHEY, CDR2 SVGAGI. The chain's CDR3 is CASSLTGKNTEAFF. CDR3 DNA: TGTGCCAGCAGTTTAACAGGAAAAAACACTGAAGCTTTCTTT.

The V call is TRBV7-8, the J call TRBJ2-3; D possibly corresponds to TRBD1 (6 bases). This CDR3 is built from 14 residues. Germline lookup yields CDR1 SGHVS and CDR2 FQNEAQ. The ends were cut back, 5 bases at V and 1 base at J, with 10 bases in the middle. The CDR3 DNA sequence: TGTGCCAGCAGCCCACGACAGGGCACAGATACGCAGTATTTT. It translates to CASSPRQGTDTQYF.

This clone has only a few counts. The CDR3: CASSPGGRGIYGYTF. The CDR3 DNA sequence: TGTGCCAGCAGCCCGGGGGGGAGGGGAATTTATGGCTACACCTTC. This chain links TRBV5-4 with TRBJ1-2, with D perhaps TRBD1 (5 bases). The CDR3 consists of 15 residues. In germline, CDR1 is SGHNT, CDR2 YYREEE (reference sequence). V shed 4 bases and J shed 5 bases, with 18 bases lying between them.

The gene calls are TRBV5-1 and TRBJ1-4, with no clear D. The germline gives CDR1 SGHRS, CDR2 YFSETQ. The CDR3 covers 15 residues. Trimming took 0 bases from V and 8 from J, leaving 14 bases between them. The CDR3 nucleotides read TGCGCCAGCAGCTTGGAACGACGGAACGGGGAAAAACTGTTTTTT. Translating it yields CASSLERRNGEKLFF.

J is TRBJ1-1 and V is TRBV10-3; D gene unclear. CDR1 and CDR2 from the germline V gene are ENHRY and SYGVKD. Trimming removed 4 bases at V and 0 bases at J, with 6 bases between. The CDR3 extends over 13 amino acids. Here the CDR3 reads CAISGGLNTEAFF. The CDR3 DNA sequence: TGTGCCATCAGTGGCGGGCTGAACACTGAAGCTTTCTTT.

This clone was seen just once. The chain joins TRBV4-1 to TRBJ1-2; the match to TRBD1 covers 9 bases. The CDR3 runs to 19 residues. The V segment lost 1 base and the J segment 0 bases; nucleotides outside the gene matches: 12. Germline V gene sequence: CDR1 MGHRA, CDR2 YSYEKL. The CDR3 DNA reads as TGCGCCAGCAGCCAAGTGGAACAGGGGGCCCTACAGCCTAACTATGGCTACACCTTC. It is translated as CASSQVEQGALQPNYGYTF.

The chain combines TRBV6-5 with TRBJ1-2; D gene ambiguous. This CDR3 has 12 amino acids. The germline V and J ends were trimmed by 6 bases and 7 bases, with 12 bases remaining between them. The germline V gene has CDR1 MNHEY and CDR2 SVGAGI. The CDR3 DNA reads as TGTGCCAGCAGCCTGTCGTGGGGTGGCTACACCTTC. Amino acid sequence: CASSLSWGGYTF.

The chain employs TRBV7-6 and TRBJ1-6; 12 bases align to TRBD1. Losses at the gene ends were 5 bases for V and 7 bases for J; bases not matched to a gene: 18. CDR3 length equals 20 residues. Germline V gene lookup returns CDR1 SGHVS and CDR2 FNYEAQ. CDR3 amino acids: CASSPRRIAGTGGSNSPLHF. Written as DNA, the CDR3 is TGTGCCAGCAGCCCGAGACGAATAGCCGGGACAGGGGGCTCGAATTCACCCCTCCACTTT.

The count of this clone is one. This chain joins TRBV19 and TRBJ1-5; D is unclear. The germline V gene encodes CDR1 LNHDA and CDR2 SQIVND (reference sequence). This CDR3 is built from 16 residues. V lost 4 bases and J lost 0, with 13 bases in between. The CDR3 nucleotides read TGTGCCAGTAGTAGCTGGCAGGAAAATAGCAATCAGCCCCAGCATTTT. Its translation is CASSSWQENSNQPQHF.

The CDR3 loop is CASSQDLQTSNYGYTF. CDR3 coding DNA: TGCGCCAGCAGCCAAGATCTTCAGACGTCTAACTATGGCTACACCTTC. The gene calls are TRBV4-3 and TRBJ1-2, with D hard to call. The CDR3 is 16 residues long. Germline V CDR1 and CDR2: LGHNA, YSLEER. Trimming stripped 0 bases from V and 0 bases from J, with 11 bases between.